The clone carrying this T cell receptor (beta chain) appeared a few times. Antigen unknown. These data are taken from a study of blood T cells in healthy people across ages. Study-level results: Diversity figures based on one million T cells were deemed too low.

This CDR3 has 10 residues. V was pared by 6 bases and J by 11 bases, with 13 bases between. Germline V lookup: CDR1 SQVTM, CDR2 ANQGSEA. With a J-beta primer mix and a sample-barcoded 5' primer, a second PCR ran roughly 6 to 11 cycles. TCRdb re-analysed the 5' RACE reads in MiXCR, keeping a single row per CDR3 protein. The sample lists over a million distinct CDR3 sequences, around 43% occurring once. The J gene is TRBJ2-5, the V gene TRBV29-1; the D gene is possibly TRBD1 (5 bases). This TCR was sampled from a woman between 55 and 75 years old in good health. Specimen: blood. The CDR3 DNA is TGCAGCGTCACGGACCCAGGGCAGTACTTC. This sequence encodes CSVTDPGQYF.